Listed below are T cell receptor beta chains from one sample, sequenced in a study of patients and donors after allogeneic stem cell transplantation. TCRdb reprocessed the RT-PCR reads via MiXCR and lists one record per CDR3 protein. The sample includes about 960,000 distinct CDR3 sequences, about a sixth of them seen just once. Specimen: blood, either unsorted or a sorted T cell fraction (not recorded which). Receptors originate from a human donor who was either an allogeneic HSCT recipient or a stem cell or donor lymphocyte infusion donor (not recorded which). It is not recorded whose cells these are; they may come from a transplant donor. Each CDR3 is given with its conserved first and last residue. A D gene is named only where the DNA matches it firmly. A row's size may be missing; if present it is once, few, many or a size class.

>NA|TRBJ1-1|NA|TRBV5-4
CASRLGGGLVNTEAFF
TGTGCCAGCAGGTTGGGGGGGGGTCTCGTGAACACTGAAGCTTTCTTT
>many|TRBJ2-2|NA|TRBV15
CATSRDRTGELFF
TGTGCCACCAGCAGAGACCGGACCGGGGAGCTGTTTTTT
>NA|TRBJ2-3|NA|TRBV5-1
CASSPDGGWGMDTQYF
TGCGCCAGCAGCCCGGACGGGGGATGGGGAATGGATACGCAGTATTTT
>NA|TRBJ1-3|NA|TRBV6-5
CASSYFGSSGNTIYF
TGTGCCAGCAGTTACTTTGGGTCCTCTGGAAACACCATATATTTT
>few|TRBJ1-5|NA|TRBV7-2
CASSPWSNQPQHF
TGTGCCAGCAGCCCTTGGTCCAATCAGCCCCAGCATTTT
>NA|TRBJ2-1|TRBD1|TRBV7-9
CASSLGDRGPYNEQFF
TGTGCCAGCAGCTTAGGGGACAGGGGGCCCTACAATGAGCAGTTCTTC
>few|TRBJ2-1|NA|TRBV20-1
CSARGPGLWNEQFF
TGCAGTGCTAGGGGACCGGGATTATGGAATGAGCAGTTCTTC
>few|TRBJ2-1|TRBD2|TRBV9
CASSVAGGGANEQFF
TGTGCCAGCAGCGTAGCGGGCGGGGGGGCCAATGAGCAGTTCTTC
>few|TRBJ1-1|TRBD1|TRBV2
CASRKTGLETEAFF
TGTGCCAGCAGGAAGACAGGGCTGGAGACTGAAGCTTTCTTT
>NA|TRBJ2-3|NA|TRBV5-8
CASSFVLRGYTDTQYF
TGTGCCAGCAGCTTCGTCCTCCGGGGATACACAGATACGCAGTATTTT
>NA|TRBJ2-1|NA|TRBV11-2
CASRGGNAEQFF
TGTGCCAGCAGAGGAGGGAATGCTGAGCAGTTCTTC
>NA|TRBJ2-6|TRBD1|TRBV15
CATSKPGTGGSGANVLTF
TGTGCCACCAGCAAACCCGGGACAGGGGGCTCAGGGGCCAACGTCCTGACTTTC
>NA|TRBJ1-1|NA|TRBV7-6
CASSLGVGQERGTEAFF
TGTGCCAGCAGCTTAGGAGTGGGGCAGGAAAGGGGGACTGAAGCTTTCTTT
>few|TRBJ2-3|NA|TRBV10-3
CATQLADTQYF
TGTGCCACTCAACTAGCAGATACGCAGTATTTT
>many|TRBJ2-6|TRBD1|TRBV12-3/TRBV12-4
CASTDRAGANVLTF
TGTGCCAGCACCGACAGGGCTGGGGCCAACGTCCTGACTTTC
>NA|TRBJ2-3|NA|TRBV7-3
CASSSPNTDTQYF
TGTGCCAGCAGCTCCCCAAACACAGATACGCAGTATTTT
>few|TRBJ1-2|NA|TRBV20-1
CSAPRGGYGYTF
TGCAGTGCTCCGAGGGGAGGCTATGGCTACACCTTC
>few|TRBJ1-5|TRBD1|TRBV20-1
CSAHQFGQGKGGNQPQHF
TGCAGTGCCCACCAGTTCGGACAGGGGAAGGGTGGCAATCAGCCCCAGCATTTT
>few|TRBJ2-7|NA|TRBV12-3/TRBV12-4
CASSQGGPLSYEQYF
TGTGCCAGCAGCCAAGGGGGGCCCCTTTCCTACGAGCAGTACTTC
>few|TRBJ2-1|NA|TRBV20-1
CSAREGSRGQFF
TGCAGTGCTAGAGAAGGCTCCCGGGGGCAGTTCTTC
>NA|TRBJ2-1|NA|TRBV21-1
CASSKGGGLADNEQFF
TGTGCCAGCAGCAAAGGCGGCGGACTAGCGGACAATGAGCAGTTCTTC
>NA|TRBJ2-2|TRBD2|TRBV20-1
CSAIAGGANTGELFF
TGCAGTGCTATAGCGGGGGGCGCGAACACCGGGGAGCTGTTTTTT
>few|TRBJ2-5|TRBD1|TRBV20-1
CSARDGQGSTETQYF
TGCAGTGCTAGAGATGGACAGGGGAGTACGGAGACCCAGTACTTC
>NA|TRBJ2-7|NA|TRBV18
CASSPIGLTGEQYF
TGTGCCAGCTCACCAATAGGGTTAACGGGAGAGCAGTACTTC
>NA|TRBJ1-6|NA|TRBV12-3/TRBV12-4
CASSSLPTGNSPLHF
TGTGCCAGCAGTTCCCTTCCTACAGGGAATTCACCCCTCCACTTT
>NA|TRBJ2-5|TRBD2|TRBV20-1
CSALPLLAGGPGYETQYF
TGCAGTGCTCTCCCCCTGCTAGCGGGAGGGCCGGGTTATGAGACCCAGTACTTC
>NA|TRBJ2-1|TRBD1|TRBV6-1
CASSTYRGRLFF
TGTGCCAGCAGTACCTACAGGGGGCGATTGTTCTTC
>NA|TRBJ2-5|NA|TRBV5-1
CASSLGQGRLETQYF
TGCGCCAGCAGCTTAGGACAAGGAAGATTGGAGACCCAGTACTTC
>many|TRBJ1-2|TRBD1|TRBV24-1
CATSKGAAYGYTF
TGTGCCACCAGCAAGGGGGCGGCCTATGGCTACACCTTC
>NA|TRBJ2-5|TRBD2|TRBV6-1
CASLPRERREGQETQYF
TGTGCCAGCCTCCCTCGGGAAAGGCGGGAGGGCCAAGAGACCCAGTACTTC
>few|TRBJ2-1|NA|TRBV12-3/TRBV12-4
CASSRRPSDEQFF
TGTGCCAGCAGTCGTCGACCATCTGATGAGCAGTTCTTC
>once|TRBJ2-2|NA|TRBV5-1
CASSVGGGGAGTGELFF
TGCGCCAGCAGCGTCGGTGGAGGGGGAGCGGGAACCGGGGAGCTGTTTTTT
>NA|TRBJ1-1|NA|TRBV20-1
CSARDRLSVIGVTEAFF
TGCAGTGCTAGAGACCGCCTGTCCGTGATCGGTGTCACTGAAGCTTTCTTT
>few|TRBJ1-6|NA|TRBV9
CASSVAYEGPNNSPLHF
TGTGCCAGCAGCGTAGCTTATGAGGGGCCCAATAATTCACCCCTCCACTTT
>NA|TRBJ1-3|NA|TRBV7-9
CASAAGVRNTIYF
TGTGCCAGCGCGGCAGGGGTCAGAAACACCATATATTTT
>NA|TRBJ2-3|NA|TRBV12-3/TRBV12-4
CASSFIPGPDTQYF
TGTGCCAGCAGTTTTATTCCCGGGCCAGATACGCAGTATTTT
>NA|TRBJ2-2|NA|TRBV4-1
CASSQLRGPSNGELFF
TGCGCCAGCAGCCAATTGAGGGGCCCTTCAAACGGGGAGCTGTTTTTT
>few|TRBJ2-2|TRBD2|TRBV9
CASSVGLAGGSRTGELFF
TGTGCCAGCAGCGTAGGGCTAGCGGGGGGGTCGCGCACCGGGGAGCTGTTTTTT
>few|TRBJ2-1|TRBD2|TRBV6-2/TRBV6-3
CASSYSGGDPNEQFF
TGTGCCAGCAGTTACTCGGGGGGGGACCCCAATGAGCAGTTCTTC
>few|TRBJ1-5|NA|TRBV9
CASSGGGGNQPQHF
TGTGCCAGCAGCGGGGGAGGGGGCAATCAGCCCCAGCATTTT
>NA|TRBJ2-3|NA|TRBV27
CASSFVPGTDTQYF
TGTGCCAGCAGTTTTGTTCCGGGCACAGATACGCAGTATTTT
>few|TRBJ2-2|NA|TRBV9
CASSVPYTGELFF
TGTGCCAGCAGCGTTCCGTACACCGGGGAGCTGTTTTTT
>many|TRBJ1-1|TRBD1|TRBV12-3/TRBV12-4
CASSFQGARTEAFF
TGCGCCAGCAGCTTTCAGGGGGCGAGGACTGAAGCTTTCTTT
>NA|TRBJ2-7|NA|TRBV7-2
CASSGSGFNYEQYF
TGTGCCAGCAGCGGCTCGGGGTTCAACTACGAGCAGTACTTC
>many|TRBJ2-1|NA|TRBV24-1
CATSEAGTRLPHEQFF
TGTGCCACCAGTGAGGCCGGGACTCGCCTCCCTCATGAGCAGTTCTTC